These T cell receptor beta chains were read from a single sample in a study of identical twins. From the 5' RACE reads, TCRdb called clonotypes with MiXCR, one entry per CDR3 protein. The data show approximately 890,000 distinct CDR3 sequences, roughly 12% seen once. These data also featured in a second study, about yellow fever vaccine responses in identical twins.

The sample comprised PBMCs. Source of these receptors: a young woman in good health. Each CDR3 is given with its conserved first and last residue. Each record gives: D gene, V gene, clone size, J gene, CDR3 protein, CDR3 DNA. The D gene is left open where the match is weak. Clone size is given for some rows only: seen once, a few or many times, or a class if the clone is expanded.

>TRBD1|TRBV12-3/TRBV12-4|many|TRBJ1-2
CASSWTGVGGYTF
TGTGCCAGCAGTTGGACAGGGGTTGGAGGCTACACCTTC
>-|TRBV11-2|-|TRBJ2-2
CASSLEPMGLNTGELFF
TGTGCCAGCAGCTTAGAACCTATGGGCCTCAACACCGGGGAGCTGTTTTTT
>-|TRBV11-2|-|TRBJ1-3
CASSPGGYSGNTIYF
TGTGCCAGCAGCCCCGGAGGGTACTCTGGAAACACCATATATTTT
>TRBD1|TRBV4-1|-|TRBJ2-7
CASSQEGGQTSREQYF
TGCGCCAGCAGCCAAGAAGGGGGACAGACGTCTCGCGAGCAGTACTTC
>TRBD1|TRBV3-1|many|TRBJ2-3
CASSQGDRSTDTQYF
TGTGCCAGCAGCCAAGGGGACAGGAGCACAGATACGCAGTATTTT
>TRBD1|TRBV12-3/TRBV12-4|many|TRBJ1-5
CASSTGQLNQPQHF
TGTGCCAGCAGCACGGGACAGCTGAATCAGCCCCAGCATTTT
>-|TRBV7-6|-|TRBJ2-5
CASRGIQETQYF
TGTGCCAGCAGAGGGATACAAGAGACCCAGTACTTC
>-|TRBV28|-|TRBJ1-5
CALGRVAFNQPQHF
TGTGCCCTCGGGAGGGTTGCCTTCAATCAGCCCCAGCATTTT
>TRBD2|TRBV12-3/TRBV12-4|many|TRBJ2-3
CASSPEPGLIPDTQYF
TGTGCCAGCAGTCCCGAACCGGGACTAATCCCAGATACGCAGTATTTT
>-|TRBV28|many|TRBJ2-7
CASRGQGLSYEQYF
TGTGCCAGCAGGGGTCAGGGACTCTCCTACGAGCAGTACTTC
>-|TRBV12-5|-|TRBJ2-2
CASGLRRVGTGELFF
TGTGCTAGTGGTTTGAGAAGGGTCGGCACCGGGGAGCTGTTTTTT
>TRBD2|TRBV20-1|-|TRBJ2-7
CSALGLAGGLWEQYF
TGCAGTGCCCTGGGACTAGCGGGTGGCCTTTGGGAGCAGTACTTC
>-|TRBV5-5|few|TRBJ2-3
CASSLEGTHTDTQYF
TGTGCCAGCAGCTTGGAGGGAACTCACACAGATACGCAGTATTTT
>-|TRBV7-9|many|TRBJ1-1
CASSPIGVMNTEAFF
TGTGCCAGCAGCCCCATAGGAGTTATGAACACTGAAGCTTTCTTT
>TRBD2|TRBV11-2|-|TRBJ2-1
CASSPGTSGKDEQFF
TGTGCCAGCAGCCCCGGGACTAGCGGGAAAGATGAGCAGTTCTTC
>-|TRBV10-3|few|TRBJ2-6
CAISQGFGANVLTF
TGTGCCATCAGTCAGGGTTTTGGGGCCAACGTCCTGACTTTC
>TRBD2|TRBV9|few|TRBJ2-7
CASSEREGLEQYF
TGTGCCAGCAGCGAGCGGGAGGGCCTCGAGCAGTACTTC
>-|TRBV29-1|-|TRBJ2-5
CSVVSGGKETQYF
TGCAGCGTTGTTTCTGGCGGGAAGGAGACCCAGTACTTC
>-|TRBV4-1|few|TRBJ2-1
CASSQGRRDYNEQFF
TGCGCCAGCAGCCAAGGACGGAGGGATTACAATGAGCAGTTCTTC
>TRBD1|TRBV5-1|few|TRBJ2-1
CASSPSPGQGSYNEQFF
TGCGCCAGCAGCCCTTCGCCGGGACAGGGTTCTTACAATGAGCAGTTCTTC
>TRBD2|TRBV20-1|-|TRBJ2-2
CSARSLGTSDTGELFF
TGCAGTGCTAGATCCCTCGGGACTAGTGACACCGGGGAGCTGTTTTTT
>-|TRBV5-1|few|TRBJ1-3
CASSSLDNPTGNTIYF
TGCGCCAGCAGCTCGCTGGACAATCCGACTGGAAACACCATATATTTT
>-|TRBV6-4|-|TRBJ2-3
CASSHGGAATDTQYF
TGTGCCAGCAGTCACGGGGGCGCCGCCACAGATACGCAGTATTTT
>-|TRBV7-6|-|TRBJ1-6
CASSLGHIRDSPLHF
TGTGCCAGCAGCTTAGGACACATCAGGGATTCACCCCTCCACTTT
>TRBD2|TRBV7-9|few|TRBJ2-7
CASSQSVAGAFKEQYF
TGTGCCAGCAGCCAATCCGTAGCGGGAGCGTTTAAGGAGCAGTACTTC
>TRBD1|TRBV6-1|-|TRBJ2-3
CASSRTGPLTDTQYF
TGTGCCAGCAGTCGGACAGGGCCCCTCACAGATACGCAGTATTTT
>TRBD2|TRBV12-5|few|TRBJ2-1
CASGLIVAGNYNEQFF
TGTGCTAGTGGTTTGATTGTAGCGGGGAATTACAATGAGCAGTTCTTC
>TRBD2|TRBV6-5|few|TRBJ2-7
CASSYGLAGALSYEQYF
TGTGCCAGCAGTTACGGACTAGCGGGAGCCCTCTCCTACGAGCAGTACTTC
>-|TRBV7-9|-|TRBJ2-3
CASSLIESTDTQYF
TGTGCCAGCAGCTTAATCGAAAGCACAGATACGCAGTATTTT
>-|TRBV12-3/TRBV12-4|few|TRBJ2-6
CASSLGLVAVSGANVLTF
TGTGCCAGCAGTTTAGGTCTGGTAGCGGTCTCTGGGGCCAACGTCCTGACTTTC
>TRBD2|TRBV11-2|-|TRBJ2-5
CASSLRTSGDVETQYF
TGTGCCAGCAGCTTAAGGACTAGCGGGGATGTTGAGACCCAGTACTTC